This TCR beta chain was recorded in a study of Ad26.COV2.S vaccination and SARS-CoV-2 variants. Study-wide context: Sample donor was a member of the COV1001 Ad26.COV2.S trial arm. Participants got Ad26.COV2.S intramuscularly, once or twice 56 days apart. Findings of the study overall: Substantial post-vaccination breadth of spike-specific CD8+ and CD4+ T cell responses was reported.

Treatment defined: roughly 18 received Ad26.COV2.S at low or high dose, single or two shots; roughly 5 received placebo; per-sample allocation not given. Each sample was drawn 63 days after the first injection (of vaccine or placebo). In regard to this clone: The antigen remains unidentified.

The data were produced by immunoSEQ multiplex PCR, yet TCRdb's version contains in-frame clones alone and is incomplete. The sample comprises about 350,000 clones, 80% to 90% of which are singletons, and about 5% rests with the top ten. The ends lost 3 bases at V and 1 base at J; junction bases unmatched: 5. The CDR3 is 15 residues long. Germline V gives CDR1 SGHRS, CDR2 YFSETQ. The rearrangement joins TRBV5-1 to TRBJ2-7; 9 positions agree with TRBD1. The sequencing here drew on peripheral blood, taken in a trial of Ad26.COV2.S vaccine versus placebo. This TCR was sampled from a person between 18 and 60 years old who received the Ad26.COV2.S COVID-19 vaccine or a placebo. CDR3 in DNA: TGCGCCAGCAGCTCCCAAGGACAGGGGTCCTACGAGCAGTACTTC. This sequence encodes CASSSQGQGSYEQYF.